The TCR beta chain under discussion was sequenced for a study of OX40 agonist ivuxolimab in advanced cancers. The length of the CDR3 is 16 residues. The V gene lost 0 bases and the J gene lost 4 bases, with 15 bases spanning the gap. The germline V gene encodes CDR1 LGHNA and CDR2 YSLEER. This clone qualifies as medium-sized (0.01 to 0.1%). The protocol was immunoSEQ multiplex PCR, while the TCRdb copy is restricted to in-frame clones and leaves out a portion. The table has some 69,000 clones, 75% to 95% seen once; the top ten hold 0.45% to 0.55%. The sequence was obtained from an adult with an advanced solid tumor such as melanoma, head and neck, liver or kidney cancer. The V gene is TRBV4-3, the J gene TRBJ1-2; no firm D call. This material consisted of CD4+ or CD8+ T cells sorted from blood, taken in a trial of the OX40 agonist ivuxolimab. The CDR3 spells CASSQEKMTAIYGYTF. CDR3 bases: TGCGCCAGCAGCCAAGAAAAAATGACTGCGATCTATGGCTACACCTTC.